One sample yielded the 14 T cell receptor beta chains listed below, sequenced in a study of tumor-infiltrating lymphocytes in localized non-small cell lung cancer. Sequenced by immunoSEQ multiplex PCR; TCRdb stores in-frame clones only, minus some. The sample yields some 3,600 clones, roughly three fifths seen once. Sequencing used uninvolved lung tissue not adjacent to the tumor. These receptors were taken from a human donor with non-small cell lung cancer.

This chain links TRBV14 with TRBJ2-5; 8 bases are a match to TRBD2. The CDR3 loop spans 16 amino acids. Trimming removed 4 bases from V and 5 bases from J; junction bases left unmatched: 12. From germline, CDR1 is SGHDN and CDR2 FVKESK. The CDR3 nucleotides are TGTGCCAGCAGCCGCTTGGTAGCGGGGTCCCGGGAGACCCAGTACTTC. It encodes CASSRLVAGSRETQYF.

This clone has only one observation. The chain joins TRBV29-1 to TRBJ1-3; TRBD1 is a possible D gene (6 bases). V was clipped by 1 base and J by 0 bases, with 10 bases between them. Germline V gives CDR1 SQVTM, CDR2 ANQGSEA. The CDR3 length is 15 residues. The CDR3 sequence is CSVEVGRGSGNTIYF. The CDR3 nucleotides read TGCAGCGTTGAAGTAGGCAGGGGCTCTGGAAACACCATATATTTT.

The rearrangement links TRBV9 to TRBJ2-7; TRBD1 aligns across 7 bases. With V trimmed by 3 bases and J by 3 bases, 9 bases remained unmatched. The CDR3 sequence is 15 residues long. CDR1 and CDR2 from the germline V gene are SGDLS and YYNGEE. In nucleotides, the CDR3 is TGTGCCAGCAGCGCGGGACAGCTTCTCATCTACGAGCAGTACTTC. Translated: CASSAGQLLIYEQYF.

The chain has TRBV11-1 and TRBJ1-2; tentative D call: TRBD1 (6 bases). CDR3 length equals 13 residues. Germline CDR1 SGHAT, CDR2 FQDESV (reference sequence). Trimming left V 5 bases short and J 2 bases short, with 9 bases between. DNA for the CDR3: TGTGCCAGCAGCCCGACAGGAAACTATGGCTACACCTTC. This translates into CASSPTGNYGYTF.

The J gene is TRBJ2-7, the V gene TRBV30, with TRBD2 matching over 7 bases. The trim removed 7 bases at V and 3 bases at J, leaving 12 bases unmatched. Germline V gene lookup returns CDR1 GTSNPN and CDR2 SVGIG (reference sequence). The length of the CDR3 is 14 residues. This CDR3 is CASRGPGGYYEQYF. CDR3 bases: TGTGCCTCGCGAGGACCGGGAGGATACTACGAGCAGTACTTC.

The CDR3 spells CASGPNPDTQYF. The DNA for the CDR3 is TGTGCTAGTGGGCCAAACCCGGATACGCAGTATTTT. This chain uses TRBV12-5 with TRBJ2-3; D is uncertain. Germline assignment: CDR1 LGHNT and CDR2 FRNRAP. The CDR3 extends over 12 amino acids. V was trimmed by 6 bases and J by 6 bases, leaving 10 bases between them.

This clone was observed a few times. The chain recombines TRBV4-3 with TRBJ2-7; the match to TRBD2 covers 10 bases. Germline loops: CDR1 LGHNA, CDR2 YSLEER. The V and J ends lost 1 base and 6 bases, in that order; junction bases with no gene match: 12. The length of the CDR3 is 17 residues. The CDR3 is CASSQGGSGGARSEQYF. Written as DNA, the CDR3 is TGCGCCAGCAGCCAAGGGGGGAGCGGGGGGGCCCGCTCCGAGCAGTACTTC.

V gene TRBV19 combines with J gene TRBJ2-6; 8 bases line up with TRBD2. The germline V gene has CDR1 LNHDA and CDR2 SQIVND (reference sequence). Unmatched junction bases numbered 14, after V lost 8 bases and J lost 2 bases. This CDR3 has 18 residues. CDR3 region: CASEDYFGGAAGANVLTF. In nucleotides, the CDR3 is TGTGCCAGTGAAGACTATTTCGGGGGGGCGGCTGGGGCCAACGTCCTGACTTTC.

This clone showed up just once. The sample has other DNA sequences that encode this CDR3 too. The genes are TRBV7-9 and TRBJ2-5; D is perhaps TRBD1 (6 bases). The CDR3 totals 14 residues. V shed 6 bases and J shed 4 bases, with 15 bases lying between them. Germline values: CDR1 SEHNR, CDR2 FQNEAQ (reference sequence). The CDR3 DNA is TGTGCCAGCAGTCTTTGGGGGCGAGGAGAGACCCAGTACTTC. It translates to CASSLWGRGETQYF. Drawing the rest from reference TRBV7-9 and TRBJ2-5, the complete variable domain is DTGVSQNPRHKITKRGQNVTFRCDPISEHNRLYWYRQTLGQGPEFLTYFQNEAQLEKSRLLSDRFSAERPKGSFSTLEIQRTEQGDSAMYLCASSLWGRGETQYFGPGTRLLVL.

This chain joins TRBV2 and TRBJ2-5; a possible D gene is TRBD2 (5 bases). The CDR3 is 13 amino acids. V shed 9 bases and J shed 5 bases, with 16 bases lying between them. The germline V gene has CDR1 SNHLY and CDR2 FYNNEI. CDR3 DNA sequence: TGTGCCAGTGGAGGCGGTGGTGGGGAGACCCAGTACTTC. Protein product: CASGGGGGETQYF. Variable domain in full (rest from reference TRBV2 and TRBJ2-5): EPEVTQTPSHQVTQMGQEVILRCVPISNHLYFYWYRQILGQKVEFLVSFYNNEISEKSEIFDDQFSVERPDGSNFTLKIRSTKLEDSAMYFCASGGGGGETQYFGPGTRLLVL.

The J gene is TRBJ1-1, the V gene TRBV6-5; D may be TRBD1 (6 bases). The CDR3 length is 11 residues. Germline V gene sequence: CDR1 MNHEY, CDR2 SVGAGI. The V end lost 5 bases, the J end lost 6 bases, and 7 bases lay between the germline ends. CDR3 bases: TGTGCCAGCAGTCACAGGGCTGAAGCTTTCTTT. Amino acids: CASSHRAEAFF.

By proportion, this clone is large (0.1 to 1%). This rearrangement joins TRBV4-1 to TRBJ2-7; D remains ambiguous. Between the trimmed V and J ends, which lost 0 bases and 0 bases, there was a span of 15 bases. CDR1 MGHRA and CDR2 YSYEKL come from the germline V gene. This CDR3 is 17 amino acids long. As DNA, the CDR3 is TGCGCCAGCAGCCAAGATTTATCTGAGACGTTCTCCTACGAGCAGTACTTC. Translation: CASSQDLSETFSYEQYF.

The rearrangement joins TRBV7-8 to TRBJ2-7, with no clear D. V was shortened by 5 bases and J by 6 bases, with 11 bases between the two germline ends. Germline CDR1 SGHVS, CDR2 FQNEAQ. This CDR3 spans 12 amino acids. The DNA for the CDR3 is TGTGCCAGCAGCGCTCACTTGGGCGAGCAGTACTTC. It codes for CASSAHLGEQYF.

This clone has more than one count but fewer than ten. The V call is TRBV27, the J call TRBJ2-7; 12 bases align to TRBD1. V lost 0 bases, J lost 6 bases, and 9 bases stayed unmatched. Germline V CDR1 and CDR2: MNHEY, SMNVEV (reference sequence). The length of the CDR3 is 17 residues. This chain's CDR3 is CASSLSTLGTGGLEQYF. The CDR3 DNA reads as TGTGCCAGCAGTTTATCGACATTGGGGACAGGGGGCCTCGAGCAGTACTTC.